This TCR beta chain was identified during a study of graft-versus-host responses after intestinal transplantation. Study-level background: Multivisceral, liver-intestinal, or isolated intestinal transplants were received by the recipients. Study-wide results and limits: Analysis identified GvH clones in recipient marrow, with some appearing first in ileum or blood.

The repertoire was sequenced with immunoSEQ multiplex PCR; TCRdb's copy has only in-frame clones and lacks some. The table shows around 99,000 clones, with approximately 94% occurring only once. The CDR3 has 12 residues. V gave up 7 bases and J gave up 5 bases, with 10 bases separating them. CDR1 SEHNR and CDR2 FQNEAQ come from the germline V gene (reference sequence). This clone was recorded once. Its antigen remains unknown. The sample consisted of unstimulated CD8+ T cells sorted from spleen or lymph node cells, taken before intestinal transplant. This chain joins TRBV7-9 and TRBJ2-3, with no clear D. This clonotype originated in a human donor who received an intestinal transplant. DNA of the CDR3: TGTGCCAGCACCCCCTCTTTAGATACGCAGTATTTT. This gives the protein CASTPSLDTQYF. The entire variable domain, with the rest obtained from reference TRBV7-9 and TRBJ2-3, is as follows: DTGVSQNPRHKITKRGQNVTFRCDPISEHNRLYWYRQTLGQGPEFLTYFQNEAQLEKSRLLSDRFSAERPKGSFSTLEIQRTEQGDSAMYLCASTPSLDTQYFGPGTRLTVL.